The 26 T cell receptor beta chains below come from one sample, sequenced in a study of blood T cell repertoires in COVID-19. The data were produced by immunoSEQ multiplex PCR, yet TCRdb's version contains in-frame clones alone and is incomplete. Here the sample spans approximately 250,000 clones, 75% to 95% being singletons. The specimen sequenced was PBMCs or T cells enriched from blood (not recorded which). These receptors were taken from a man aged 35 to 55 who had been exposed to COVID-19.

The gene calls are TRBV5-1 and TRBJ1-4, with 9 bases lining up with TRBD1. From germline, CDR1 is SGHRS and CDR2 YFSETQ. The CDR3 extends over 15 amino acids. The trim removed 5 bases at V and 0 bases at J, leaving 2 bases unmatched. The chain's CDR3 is CASRTGGTTNEKLFF. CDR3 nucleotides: TGCGCCAGCAGGACAGGGGGTACAACTAATGAAAAACTGTTTTTT. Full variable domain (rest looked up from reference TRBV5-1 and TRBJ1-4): KAGVTQTPRYLIKTRGQQVTLSCSPISGHRSVSWYQQTPGQGLQFLFEYFSETQRNKGNFPGRFSGRQFSNSRSEMNVSTLELGDSALYLCASRTGGTTNEKLFFGSGTQLSVL.

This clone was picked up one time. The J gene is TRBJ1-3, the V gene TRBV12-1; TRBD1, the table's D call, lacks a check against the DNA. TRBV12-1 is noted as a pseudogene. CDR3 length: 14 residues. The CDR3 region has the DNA TGTGCCAGCAGCTCAGGGGTTTCTGGAAACACCATATATTTT. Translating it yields CASSSGVSGNTIYF.

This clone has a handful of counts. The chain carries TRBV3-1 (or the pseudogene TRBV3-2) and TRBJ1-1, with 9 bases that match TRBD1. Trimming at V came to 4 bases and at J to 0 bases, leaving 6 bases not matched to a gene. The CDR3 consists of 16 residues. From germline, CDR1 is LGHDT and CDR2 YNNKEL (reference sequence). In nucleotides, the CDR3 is TGTGCCAGCAGCCCAGGGACAGGGTCCATGAACACTGAAGCTTTCTTT. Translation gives CASSPGTGSMNTEAFF.

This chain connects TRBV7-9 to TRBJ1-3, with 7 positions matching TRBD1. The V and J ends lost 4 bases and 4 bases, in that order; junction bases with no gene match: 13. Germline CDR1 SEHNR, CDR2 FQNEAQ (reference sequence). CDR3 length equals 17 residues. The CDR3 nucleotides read TGTGCCAGCAGCTCCTCCGGGACAGCCGTTCAAGGAAACACCATATATTTT. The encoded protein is CASSSSGTAVQGNTIYF.

The CDR3 region is CASSTGVTYEQYF. CDR3 DNA: TGTGCCAGCAGCACAGGGGTAACCTACGAGCAGTACTTC. J is TRBJ2-7 and V is TRBV6-6; TRBD1 matches at 7 bases. The CDR3 runs to 13 residues. Germline CDR1 reads MNHNY; CDR2 reads SVGAGI (reference sequence). Unmatched junction bases numbered 4, after V lost 6 bases and J lost 2 bases.

The chain's CDR3 is CASSLEGQVTDTQYF. The DNA of the CDR3 is TGTGCCAGCAGCTTAGAAGGCCAGGTCACAGATACGCAGTATTTT. The chain joins TRBV7-9 to TRBJ2-3; D gene unclear. V gave up 1 base and J gave up 2 bases, with 10 bases separating them. The length of the CDR3 is 15 residues. The V gene's germline CDR1 is SEHNR and CDR2 FQNEAQ (reference sequence).

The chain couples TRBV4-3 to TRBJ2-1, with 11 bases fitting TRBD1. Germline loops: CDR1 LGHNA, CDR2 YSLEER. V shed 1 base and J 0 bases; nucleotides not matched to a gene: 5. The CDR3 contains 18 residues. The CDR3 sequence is CASSQGRGQGASYNEQFF. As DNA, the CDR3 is TGCGCCAGCAGCCAAGGACGAGGACAGGGGGCCTCCTACAATGAGCAGTTCTTC.

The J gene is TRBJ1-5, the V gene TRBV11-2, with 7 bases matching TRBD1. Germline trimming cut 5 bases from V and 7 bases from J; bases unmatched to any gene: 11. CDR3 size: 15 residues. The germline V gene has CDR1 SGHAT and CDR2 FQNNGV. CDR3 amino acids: CASSPTSGGGQPQHF. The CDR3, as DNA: TGTGCCAGCAGCCCCACTTCAGGGGGAGGCCAGCCCCAGCATTTT.

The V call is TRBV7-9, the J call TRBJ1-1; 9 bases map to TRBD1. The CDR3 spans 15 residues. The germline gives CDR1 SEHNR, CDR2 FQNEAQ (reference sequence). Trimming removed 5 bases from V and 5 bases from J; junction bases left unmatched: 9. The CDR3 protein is CASSEGQGTPTEAFF. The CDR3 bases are TGTGCCAGCAGCGAAGGACAGGGGACGCCTACTGAAGCTTTCTTT.

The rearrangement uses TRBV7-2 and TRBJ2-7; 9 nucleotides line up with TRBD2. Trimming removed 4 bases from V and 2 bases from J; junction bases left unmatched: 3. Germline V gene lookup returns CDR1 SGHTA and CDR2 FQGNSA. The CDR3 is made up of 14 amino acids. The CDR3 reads CASSSRTSAYEQYF. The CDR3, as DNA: TGTGCCAGCAGCTCCCGGACTAGCGCCTACGAGCAGTACTTC.

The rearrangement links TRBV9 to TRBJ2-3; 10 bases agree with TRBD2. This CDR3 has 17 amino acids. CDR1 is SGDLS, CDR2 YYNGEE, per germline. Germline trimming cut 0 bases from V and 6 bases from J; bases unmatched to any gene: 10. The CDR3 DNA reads TGTGCCAGCAGCGTAGATGGACTAGCGGTCCTCCCGGATACGCAGTATTTT. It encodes CASSVDGLAVLPDTQYF.

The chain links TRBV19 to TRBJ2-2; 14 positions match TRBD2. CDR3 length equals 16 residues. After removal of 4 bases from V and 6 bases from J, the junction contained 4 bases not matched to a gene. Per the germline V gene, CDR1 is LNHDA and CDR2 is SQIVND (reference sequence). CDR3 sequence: CASSSPGLAGAGELFF. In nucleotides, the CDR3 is TGTGCCAGTAGTAGCCCGGGACTAGCGGGAGCCGGGGAGCTGTTTTTT.

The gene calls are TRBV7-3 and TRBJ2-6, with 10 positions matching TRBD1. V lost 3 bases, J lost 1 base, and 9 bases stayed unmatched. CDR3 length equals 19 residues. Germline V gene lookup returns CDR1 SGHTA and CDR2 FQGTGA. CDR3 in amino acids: CASSFSVDRGLSGANVLTF. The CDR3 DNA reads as TGTGCCAGCAGCTTCTCCGTTGACAGGGGGCTGTCTGGGGCCAACGTCCTGACTTTC. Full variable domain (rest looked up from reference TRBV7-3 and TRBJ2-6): GAGVSQTPSNKVTEKGKYVELRCDPISGHTALYWYRQSLGQGPEFLIYFQGTGAADDSGLPNDRFFAVRPEGSVSTLKIQRTERGDSAVYLCASSFSVDRGLSGANVLTFGAGSRLTVL.

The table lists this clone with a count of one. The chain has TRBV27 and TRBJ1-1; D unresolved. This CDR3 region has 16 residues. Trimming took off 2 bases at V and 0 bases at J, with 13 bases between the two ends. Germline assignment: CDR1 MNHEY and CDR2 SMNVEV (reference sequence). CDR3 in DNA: TGTGCCAGCAGTTTAATCCCCCCCGACATGAACACTGAAGCTTTCTTT. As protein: CASSLIPPDMNTEAFF.

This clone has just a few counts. CDR3 DNA: TGTGCCAGCTTAGGGCCAGGGTTAAGGTCACCCCTCCACTTT. Translation: CASLGPGLRSPLHF. The chain combines TRBV2 with TRBJ1-6, with a tentative D call TRBD1 (5 bases). V was cut by 8 bases and J by 10 bases, with 18 bases left in between. Germline-derived CDR1 and CDR2 are SNHLY and FYNNEI. This CDR3 has 14 residues.

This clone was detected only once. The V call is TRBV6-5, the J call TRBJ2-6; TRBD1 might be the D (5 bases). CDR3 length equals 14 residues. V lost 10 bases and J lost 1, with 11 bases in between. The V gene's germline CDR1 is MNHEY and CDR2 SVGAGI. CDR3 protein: CATPTDSGANVLTF. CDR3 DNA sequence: TGTGCCACCCCGACAGATTCTGGGGCCAACGTCCTGACTTTC.

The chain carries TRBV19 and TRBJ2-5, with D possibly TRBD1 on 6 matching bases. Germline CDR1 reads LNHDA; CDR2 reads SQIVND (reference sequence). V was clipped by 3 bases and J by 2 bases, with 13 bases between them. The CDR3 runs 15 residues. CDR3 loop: CASSMWTDKQETQYF. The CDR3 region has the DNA TGTGCCAGTAGTATGTGGACAGACAAACAAGAGACCCAGTACTTC.

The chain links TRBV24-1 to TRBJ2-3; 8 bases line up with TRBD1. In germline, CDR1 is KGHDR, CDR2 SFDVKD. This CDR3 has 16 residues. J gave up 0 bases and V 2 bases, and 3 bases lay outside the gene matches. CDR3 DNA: TGTGCCACCAGTGATTGGACAGGGATTAGCACAGATACGCAGTATTTT. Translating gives CATSDWTGISTDTQYF.

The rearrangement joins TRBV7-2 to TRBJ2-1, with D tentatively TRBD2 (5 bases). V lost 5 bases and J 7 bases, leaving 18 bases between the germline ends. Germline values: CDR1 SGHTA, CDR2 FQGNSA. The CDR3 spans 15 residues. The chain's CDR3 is CASSLVRVTGNEQFF. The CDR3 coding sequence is TGTGCCAGCAGCCTTGTGCGGGTAACTGGGAATGAGCAGTTCTTC.

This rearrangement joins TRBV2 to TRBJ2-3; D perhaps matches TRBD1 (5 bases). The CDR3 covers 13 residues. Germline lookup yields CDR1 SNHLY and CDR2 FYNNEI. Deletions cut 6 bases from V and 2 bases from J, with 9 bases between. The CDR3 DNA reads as TGTGCCAGCAGCGACAGTAACACAGATACGCAGTATTTT. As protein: CASSDSNTDTQYF.

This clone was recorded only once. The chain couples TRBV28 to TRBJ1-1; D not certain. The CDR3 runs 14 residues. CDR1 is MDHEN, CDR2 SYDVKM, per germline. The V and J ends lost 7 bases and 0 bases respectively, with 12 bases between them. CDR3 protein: CASIQLNMNTEAFF. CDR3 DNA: TGTGCCAGCATTCAGTTAAACATGAACACTGAAGCTTTCTTT.

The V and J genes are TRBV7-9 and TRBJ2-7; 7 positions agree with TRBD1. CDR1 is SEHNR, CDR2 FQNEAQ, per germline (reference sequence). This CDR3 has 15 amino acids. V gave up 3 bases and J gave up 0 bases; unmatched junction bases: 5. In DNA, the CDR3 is TGTGCCAGCAGCTTTGCAGGGGGTTCCTCCTACGAGCAGTACTTC. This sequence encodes CASSFAGGSSYEQYF.

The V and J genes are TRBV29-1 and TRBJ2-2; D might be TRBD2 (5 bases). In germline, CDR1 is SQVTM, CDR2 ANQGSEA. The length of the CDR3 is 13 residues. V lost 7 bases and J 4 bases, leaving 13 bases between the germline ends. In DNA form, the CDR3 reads TGCAGCGCTATGAGGGTCGGCACCGGGGAGCTGTTTTTT. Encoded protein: CSAMRVGTGELFF.

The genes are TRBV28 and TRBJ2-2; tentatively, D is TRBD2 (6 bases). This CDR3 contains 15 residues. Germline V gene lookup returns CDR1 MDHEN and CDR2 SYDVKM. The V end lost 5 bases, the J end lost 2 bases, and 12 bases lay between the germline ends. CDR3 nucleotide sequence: TGTGCCAGCAGTAGTATGGAGGGAAACACCGGGGAGCTGTTTTTT. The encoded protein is CASSSMEGNTGELFF.

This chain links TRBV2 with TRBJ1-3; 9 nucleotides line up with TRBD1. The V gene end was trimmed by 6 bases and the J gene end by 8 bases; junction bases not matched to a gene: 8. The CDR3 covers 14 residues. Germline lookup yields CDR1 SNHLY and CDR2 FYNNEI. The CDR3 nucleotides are TGTGCCAGCAGAGAACAGGGGGCGGGGTACACCATATATTTT. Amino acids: CASREQGAGYTIYF.

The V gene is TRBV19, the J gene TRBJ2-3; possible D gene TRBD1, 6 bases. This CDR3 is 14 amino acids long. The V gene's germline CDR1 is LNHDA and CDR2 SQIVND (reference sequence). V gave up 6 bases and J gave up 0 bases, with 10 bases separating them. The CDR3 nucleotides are TGTGCCAGTAGGATCACAGGGAGCACAGATACGCAGTATTTT. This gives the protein CASRITGSTDTQYF. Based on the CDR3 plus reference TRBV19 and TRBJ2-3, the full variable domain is DGGITQSPKYLFRKEGQNVTLSCEQNLNHDAMYWYRQDPGQGLRLIYYSQIVNDFQKGDIAEGYSVSREKKESFPLTVTSAQKNPTAFYLCASRITGSTDTQYFGPGTRLTVL.